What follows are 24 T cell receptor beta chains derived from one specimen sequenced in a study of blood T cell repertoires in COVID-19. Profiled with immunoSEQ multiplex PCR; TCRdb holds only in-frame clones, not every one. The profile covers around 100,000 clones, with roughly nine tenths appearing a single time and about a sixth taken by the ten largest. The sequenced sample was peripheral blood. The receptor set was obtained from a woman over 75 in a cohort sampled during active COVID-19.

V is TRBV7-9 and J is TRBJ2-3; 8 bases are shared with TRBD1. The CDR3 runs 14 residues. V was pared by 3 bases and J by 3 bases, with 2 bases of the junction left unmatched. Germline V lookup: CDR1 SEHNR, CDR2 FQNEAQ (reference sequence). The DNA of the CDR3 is TGTGCCAGCAGCTTCCAGGGGGCTACAGATACGCAGTATTTT. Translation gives CASSFQGATDTQYF. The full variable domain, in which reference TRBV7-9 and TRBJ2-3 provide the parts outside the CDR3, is DTGVSQNPRHKITKRGQNVTFRCDPISEHNRLYWYRQTLGQGPEFLTYFQNEAQLEKSRLLSDRFSAERPKGSFSTLEIQRTEQGDSAMYLCASSFQGATDTQYFGPGTRLTVL.

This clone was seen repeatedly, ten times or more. This chain's CDR3 is CASSQLAGGSYNEQFF. The CDR3 coding sequence is TGTGCCAGCAGCCAACTAGCGGGGGGGTCCTACAATGAGCAGTTCTTC. The rearrangement joins TRBV4-2 to TRBJ2-1, with 12 nucleotides matching TRBD2. Germline CDR1 is LGHNA and CDR2 is YNFKEQ. The CDR3 consists of 16 residues. The junction had 0 bases not matched to a gene; V was cut back by 2 bases and J by 1 base.

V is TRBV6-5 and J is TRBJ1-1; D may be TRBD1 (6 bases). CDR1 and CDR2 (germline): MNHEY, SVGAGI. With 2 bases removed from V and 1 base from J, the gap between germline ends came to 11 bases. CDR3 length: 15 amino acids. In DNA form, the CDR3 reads TGTGCCAGCAGTTACGGTGGGGGCGCGAACACTGAAGCTTTCTTT. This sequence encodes CASSYGGGANTEAFF.

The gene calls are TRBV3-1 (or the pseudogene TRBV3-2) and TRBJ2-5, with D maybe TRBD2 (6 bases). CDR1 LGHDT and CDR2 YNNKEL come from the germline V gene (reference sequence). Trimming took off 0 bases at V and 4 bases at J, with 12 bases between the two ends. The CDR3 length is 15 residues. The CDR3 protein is CASSQDQVGLETQYF. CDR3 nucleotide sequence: TGTGCCAGCAGCCAAGACCAGGTGGGACTAGAGACCCAGTACTTC.

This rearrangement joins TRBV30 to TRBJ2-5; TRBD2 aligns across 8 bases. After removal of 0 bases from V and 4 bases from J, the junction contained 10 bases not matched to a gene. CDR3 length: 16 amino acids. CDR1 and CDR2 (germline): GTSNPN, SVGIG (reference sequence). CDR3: CAWSVRLAGPPETQYF. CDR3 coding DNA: TGTGCCTGGAGTGTCAGGCTAGCGGGCCCCCCAGAGACCCAGTACTTC.

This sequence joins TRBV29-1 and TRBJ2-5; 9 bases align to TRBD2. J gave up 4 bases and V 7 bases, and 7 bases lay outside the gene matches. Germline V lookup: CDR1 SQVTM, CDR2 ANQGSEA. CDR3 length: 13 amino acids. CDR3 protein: CSGFSGGSETQYF. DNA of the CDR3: TGCAGCGGCTTTAGCGGGGGTTCAGAGACCCAGTACTTC.

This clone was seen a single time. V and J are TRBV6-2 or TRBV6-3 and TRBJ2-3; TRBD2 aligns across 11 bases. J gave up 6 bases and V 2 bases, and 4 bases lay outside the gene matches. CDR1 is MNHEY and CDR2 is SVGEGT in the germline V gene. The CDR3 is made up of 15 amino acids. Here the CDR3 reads CASSYGTSGWDTQYF. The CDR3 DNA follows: TGTGCCAGCAGTTACGGGACTAGCGGATGGGATACGCAGTATTTT.

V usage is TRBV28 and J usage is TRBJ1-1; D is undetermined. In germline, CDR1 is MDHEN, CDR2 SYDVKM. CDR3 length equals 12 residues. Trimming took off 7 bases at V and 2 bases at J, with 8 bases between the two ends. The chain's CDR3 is CASKAVNTEAFF. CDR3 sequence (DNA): TGTGCCAGCAAAGCGGTTAACACTGAAGCTTTCTTT.

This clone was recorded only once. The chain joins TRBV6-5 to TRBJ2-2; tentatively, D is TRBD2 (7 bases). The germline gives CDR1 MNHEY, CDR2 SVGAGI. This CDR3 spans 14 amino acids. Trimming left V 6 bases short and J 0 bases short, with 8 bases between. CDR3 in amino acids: CASRGGPNTGELFF. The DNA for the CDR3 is TGTGCCAGCAGGGGGGGGCCGAACACCGGGGAGCTGTTTTTT.

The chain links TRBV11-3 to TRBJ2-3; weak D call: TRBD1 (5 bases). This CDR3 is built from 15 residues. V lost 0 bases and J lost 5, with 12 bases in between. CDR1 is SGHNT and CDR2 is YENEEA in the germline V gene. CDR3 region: CASSLDNGAKDTQYF. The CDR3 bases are TGTGCCAGCAGCTTAGATAATGGGGCCAAAGATACGCAGTATTTT.

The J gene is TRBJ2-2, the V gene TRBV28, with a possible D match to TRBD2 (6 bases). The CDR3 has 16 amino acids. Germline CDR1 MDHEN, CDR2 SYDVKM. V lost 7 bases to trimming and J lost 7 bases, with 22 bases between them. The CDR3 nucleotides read TGTGCCAGCACAGATCTCTCCGCGGGGCAAGGCGGGGAGCTGTTTTTT. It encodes CASTDLSAGQGGELFF.

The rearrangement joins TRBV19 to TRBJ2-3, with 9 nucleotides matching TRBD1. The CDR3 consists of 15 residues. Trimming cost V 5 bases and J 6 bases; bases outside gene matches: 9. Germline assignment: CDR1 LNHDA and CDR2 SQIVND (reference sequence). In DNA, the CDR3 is TGTGCCAGTAGTGTTTCCGGGACAGGGAGGGATACGCAGTATTTT. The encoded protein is CASSVSGTGRDTQYF.

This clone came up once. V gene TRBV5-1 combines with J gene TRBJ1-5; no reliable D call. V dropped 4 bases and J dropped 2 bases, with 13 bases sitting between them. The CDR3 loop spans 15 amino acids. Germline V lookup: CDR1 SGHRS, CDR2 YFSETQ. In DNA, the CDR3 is TGCGCCAGCAGCCCCGGGTCTTGGGGCAATCAGCCCCAGCATTTT. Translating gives CASSPGSWGNQPQHF.

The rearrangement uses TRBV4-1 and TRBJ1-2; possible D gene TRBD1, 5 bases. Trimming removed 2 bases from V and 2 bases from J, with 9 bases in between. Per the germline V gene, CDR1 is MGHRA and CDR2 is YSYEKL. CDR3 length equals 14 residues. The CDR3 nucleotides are TGCGCCAGCAGCCAACAGGGATTGAACTATGGCTACACCTTC. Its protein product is CASSQQGLNYGYTF.

The CDR3 nucleotides are TGCGCCAGCAGCCAGGGGACCGGGACTGCCTCCTACGAGCAGTACTTC. Protein: CASSQGTGTASYEQYF. This chain links TRBV4-1 with TRBJ2-7, with D maybe TRBD2 (6 bases). Trimming pared 3 bases from V and 0 bases from J, leaving 15 bases between. Germline assignment: CDR1 MGHRA and CDR2 YSYEKL. The CDR3 runs to 16 residues.

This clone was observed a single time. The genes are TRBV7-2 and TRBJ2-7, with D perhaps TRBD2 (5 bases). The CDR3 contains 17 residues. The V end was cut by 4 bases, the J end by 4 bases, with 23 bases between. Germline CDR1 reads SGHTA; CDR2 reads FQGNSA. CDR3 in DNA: TGTGCCAGCAGCTCATACGGAGCGAGGGAGAGATCGTACGAGCAGTACTTC. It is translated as CASSSYGARERSYEQYF.

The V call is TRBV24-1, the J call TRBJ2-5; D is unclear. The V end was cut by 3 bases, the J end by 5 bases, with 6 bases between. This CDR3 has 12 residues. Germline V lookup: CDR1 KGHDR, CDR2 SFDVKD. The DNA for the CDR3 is TGTGCCACCAGTGATACACAGGAGACCCAGTACTTC. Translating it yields CATSDTQETQYF.

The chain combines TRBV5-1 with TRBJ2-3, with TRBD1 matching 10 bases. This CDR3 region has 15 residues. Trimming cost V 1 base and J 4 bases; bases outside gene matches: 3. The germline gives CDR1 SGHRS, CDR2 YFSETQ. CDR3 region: CASSLTDRGPDTQYF. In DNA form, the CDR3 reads TGCGCCAGCAGCTTGACTGACAGGGGGCCAGATACGCAGTATTTT.

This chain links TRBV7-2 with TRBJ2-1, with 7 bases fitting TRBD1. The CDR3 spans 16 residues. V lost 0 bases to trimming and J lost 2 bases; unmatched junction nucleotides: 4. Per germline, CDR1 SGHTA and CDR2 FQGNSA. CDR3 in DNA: TGTGCCAGCAGCTTAGCAATAGGGGGCGCCTACAATGAGCAGTTCTTC. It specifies CASSLAIGGAYNEQFF.

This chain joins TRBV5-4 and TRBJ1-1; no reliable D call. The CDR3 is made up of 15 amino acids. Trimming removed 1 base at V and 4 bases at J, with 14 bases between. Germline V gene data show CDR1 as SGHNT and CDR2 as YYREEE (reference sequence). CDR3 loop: CASSLLPSGSTEAFF. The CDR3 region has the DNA TGTGCCAGCAGCTTGTTGCCAAGCGGGTCCACTGAAGCTTTCTTT.

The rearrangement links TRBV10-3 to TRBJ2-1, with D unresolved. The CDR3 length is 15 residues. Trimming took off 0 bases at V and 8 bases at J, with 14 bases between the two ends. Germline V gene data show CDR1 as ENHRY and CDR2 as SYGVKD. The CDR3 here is CAISESKVFPDEQFF. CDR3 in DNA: TGTGCCATCAGTGAGTCGAAAGTTTTTCCGGATGAGCAGTTCTTC.

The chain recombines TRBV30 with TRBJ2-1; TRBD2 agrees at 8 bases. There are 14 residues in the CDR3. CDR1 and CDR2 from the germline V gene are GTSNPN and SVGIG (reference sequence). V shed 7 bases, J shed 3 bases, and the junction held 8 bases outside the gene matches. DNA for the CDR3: TGTGCCTACCGGGAGGGGACTAGCTACAATGAGCAGTTCTTC. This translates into CAYREGTSYNEQFF.

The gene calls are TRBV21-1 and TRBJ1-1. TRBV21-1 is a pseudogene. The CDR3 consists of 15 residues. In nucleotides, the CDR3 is TGTGCCAGCAGCTCAGCCGGGGGGCCGGACACTGAAGCTTTCTTT. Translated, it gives CASSSAGGPDTEAFF.

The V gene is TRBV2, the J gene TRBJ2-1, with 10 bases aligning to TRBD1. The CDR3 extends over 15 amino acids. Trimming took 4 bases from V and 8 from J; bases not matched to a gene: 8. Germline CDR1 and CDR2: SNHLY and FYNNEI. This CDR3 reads CASSVGTGVYYEQFF. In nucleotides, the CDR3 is TGTGCCAGCAGTGTGGGGACAGGGGTTTACTATGAGCAGTTCTTC. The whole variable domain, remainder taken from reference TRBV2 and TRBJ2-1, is EPEVTQTPSHQVTQMGQEVILRCVPISNHLYFYWYRQILGQKVEFLVSFYNNEISEKSEIFDDQFSVERPDGSNFTLKIRSTKLEDSAMYFCASSVGTGVYYEQFFGPGTRLTVL.